This TCR beta chain was identified in a study of cytomegalovirus exposure and HLA in healthy donors. The PCR was carried out with 60 Vbeta primers and 13 Jbeta primers. Data came from immunoSEQ multiplex PCR; TCRdb stores just in-frame clones and leaves some out. The data show over 85,000 clones, around 60% seen once. The CDR3 runs 16 residues. The junction had 7 bases not matched to a gene; V was cut back by 4 bases and J by 5 bases. CDR1 is SGHRS and CDR2 is YFSETQ in the germline V gene. Study observations and caveats: More than 15,000 TCR beta sequences were associated with HLA alleles at 0.05 false discovery rate in a later analysis. For TCR beta chains, V- and J-gene trimming was later linked to a missense DCLRE1C variant.

Points on this clone: The target antigen is unknown.

The source of this sequence is a human donor in good health. Sequenced input: PBMCs. The chain recombines TRBV5-1 with TRBJ2-2; 11 bases map to TRBD2. CDR3 DNA sequence: TGCGCCAGCAGCCCCACTAGCGGGAGTCTGACCGGGGAGCTGTTTTTT. It encodes CASSPTSGSLTGELFF.